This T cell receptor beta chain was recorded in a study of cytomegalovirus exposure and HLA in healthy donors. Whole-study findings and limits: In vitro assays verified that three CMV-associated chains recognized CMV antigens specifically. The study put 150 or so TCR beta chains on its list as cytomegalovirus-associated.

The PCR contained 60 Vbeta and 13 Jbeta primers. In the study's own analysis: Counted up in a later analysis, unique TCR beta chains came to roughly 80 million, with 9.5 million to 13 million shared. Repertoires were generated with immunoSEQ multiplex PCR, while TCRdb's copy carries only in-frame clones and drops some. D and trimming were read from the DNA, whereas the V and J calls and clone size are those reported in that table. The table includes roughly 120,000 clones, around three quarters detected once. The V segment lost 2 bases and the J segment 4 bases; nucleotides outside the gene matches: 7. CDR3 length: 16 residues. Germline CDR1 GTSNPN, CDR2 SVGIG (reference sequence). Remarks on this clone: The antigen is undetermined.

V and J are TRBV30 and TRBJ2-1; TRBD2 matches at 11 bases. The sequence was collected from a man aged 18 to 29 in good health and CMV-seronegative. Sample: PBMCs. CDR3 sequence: CAWSPPGLAVYNEQFF. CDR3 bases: TGTGCCTGGAGTCCCCCGGGACTAGCGGTTTACAATGAGCAGTTCTTC. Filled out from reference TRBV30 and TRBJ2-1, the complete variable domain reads SQTIHQWPATLVQPVGSPLSLECTVEGTSNPNLYWYRQAAGRGLQLLFYSVGIGQISSEVPQNLSASRPQDRQFILSSKKLLLSDSGFYLCAWSPPGLAVYNEQFFGPGTRLTVL.